The 21 T cell receptor beta chains given below trace back to one sample, sequenced in a study of beta chain features in type 1 diabetes. Study results and limitations: All four CD4+ subsets from Type 1 diabetes patients carried moderately but significantly shorter TCRB CDR3s.

Their antigens are not known. Sequencing targeted expressed TCRB transcripts, as all isolated RNA had been reverse transcribed. Assay: immunoSEQ multiplex PCR; the TCRdb copy retains only in-frame clones and omits some. This table holds some 360,000 clones, 9.6% found once. The material sequenced was central memory CD4+ T cells from blood. These receptors came from a man aged 25 to 40 with type 1 diabetes.

J is TRBJ1-3 and V is TRBV9, with TRBD1 as a possible D gene (5 bases). Between the trimmed V and J ends, which lost 0 bases and 0 bases, there was a span of 7 bases. Germline CDR1 SGDLS, CDR2 YYNGEE. This CDR3 is built from 15 residues. The CDR3, as DNA: TGTGCCAGCAGCGTAGGGGGCACCTCTGGAAACACCATATATTTT. Encoded protein: CASSVGGTSGNTIYF.

The V gene is TRBV11-2, the J gene TRBJ1-1, with D hard to call. The CDR3 is 12 amino acids. Germline lookup yields CDR1 SGHAT and CDR2 FQNNGV. V was shortened by 3 bases and J by 7 bases, with 9 bases between the two germline ends. CDR3 coding DNA: TGTGCCAGCAGCTTTGTGCTCGGTGAAGCTTTCTTT. This sequence encodes CASSFVLGEAFF.

The V call is TRBV5-1, the J call TRBJ2-5, with 10 nucleotides matching TRBD2. The CDR3 spans 15 residues. The V gene end was trimmed by 6 bases and the J gene end by 3 bases; junction bases not matched to a gene: 8. Germline V gene data show CDR1 as SGHRS and CDR2 as YFSETQ. The CDR3 DNA follows: TGCGCCAGCACCCTCGGGACTAGCGTTAAAGAGACCCAGTACTTC. It specifies CASTLGTSVKETQYF.

This clone was detected only a few times. J is TRBJ2-6 and V is TRBV18; D is unclear. Trimming took off 2 bases at V and 0 bases at J, with 11 bases between the two ends. The length of the CDR3 is 17 residues. Germline CDR1 reads KGHSH; CDR2 reads LQKENI. CDR3 bases: TGTGCCAGCTCACCAGCCGCGCCGGACTCTGGGGCCAACGTCCTGACTTTC. Translating it yields CASSPAAPDSGANVLTF.

In this sample, this clone turned up a few times. Sequence at one end of the junction differs from germline and may be a read error. In DNA form, the CDR3 reads TGTGCCAGCAGTTGGGGACAGGGAGGCGACTTC. Protein: CASSWGQGGDF. The chain joins TRBV28 to TRBJ2-5, with 9 bases aligning to TRBD1. This CDR3 spans 11 amino acids. From germline, CDR1 is MDHEN and CDR2 SYDVKM.

This clone came up a few times. V and J are TRBV28 and TRBJ1-1; possible D gene TRBD1, 6 bases. The CDR3 sequence is 13 residues long. V was cut by 7 bases and J by 5 bases, with 14 bases left in between. Germline lookup yields CDR1 MDHEN and CDR2 SYDVKM. The CDR3 region has the DNA TGTGCCAGCACCCCCAGGAGGGGGACTGAAGCTTTCTTT. Its translation is CASTPRRGTEAFF. The whole variable domain, filled in from reference TRBV28 and TRBJ1-1, reads DVKVTQSSRYLVKRTGEKVFLECVQDMDHENMFWYRQDPGLGLRLIYFSYDVKMKEKGDIPEGYSVSREKKERFSLILESASTNQTSMYLCASTPRRGTEAFFGQGTRLTVV.

The V call is TRBV18, the J call TRBJ2-1; D assignment may be TRBD1 or TRBD2 (5 bases each). With 0 bases removed from V and 8 bases from J, the gap between germline ends came to 5 bases. Germline V CDR1 and CDR2: KGHSH, LQKENI. The CDR3 runs 12 residues. The CDR3 nucleotides read TGTGCCAGCTCACCACCGGGGGATGAGCAGTTCTTC. Translating gives CASSPPGDEQFF.

This clone was recorded a few times. The chain recombines TRBV28 with TRBJ2-3, with TRBD1 identical over 8 bases. The CDR3 has 13 residues. Trimming cost V 9 bases and J 2 bases; bases outside gene matches: 4. The germline V gene encodes CDR1 MDHEN and CDR2 SYDVKM. CDR3 protein: CASDRGNTDTQYF. CDR3 nucleotide sequence: TGTGCCAGTGACAGGGGCAACACAGATACGCAGTATTTT.

The CDR3 region has the DNA TGTGCCAGCAGTTTGAGACCCAGCGGGAGCACAGATACGCAGTATTTT. Its protein is CASSLRPSGSTDTQYF. The chain recombines TRBV7-2 with TRBJ2-3, with a possible D match to TRBD2 (6 bases). The germline V and J ends were trimmed by 6 bases and 0 bases, with 16 bases remaining between them. The CDR3 spans 16 residues. Per germline, CDR1 SGHTA and CDR2 FQGNSA.

This chain joins TRBV5-1 and TRBJ2-1; 10 bases map to TRBD1. V was clipped by 7 bases and J by 5 bases; unmatched bases: 6. The length of the CDR3 is 14 residues. Germline V gene data show CDR1 as SGHRS and CDR2 as YFSETQ. In DNA form, the CDR3 reads TGCGCCAGCGGCCGACAGGGGGCGGACAATGAGCAGTTCTTC. Residues: CASGRQGADNEQFF.

Only a few counts were recorded for this clone. The chain carries TRBV28 and TRBJ2-7, with 12 bases that match TRBD1. Looked up from germline, CDR1 is MDHEN and CDR2 is SYDVKM. The CDR3 runs 16 residues. The V and J ends lost 8 bases and 4 bases, in that order; junction bases with no gene match: 12. The CDR3 reads CASHSGWDRGRYEQYF. As DNA, the CDR3 is TGTGCCAGCCACAGCGGGTGGGACAGGGGGCGGTACGAGCAGTACTTC.

Concerning this clone: A junction boundary mismatches the germline segment, possibly from a read error. This rearrangement joins TRBV10-3 to TRBJ2-5; 7 bases match TRBD1. Germline CDR1 reads ENHRY; CDR2 reads SYGVKD. The length of the CDR3 is 16 residues. CDR3 region: CASSSTDRVNQETQYF. CDR3 nucleotide sequence: TGTGCCAGCAGTTCGACCGACAGGGTCAACCAAGAGACCCAGTACTTC.

The chain links TRBV19 to TRBJ2-7; TRBD2 might be the D (6 bases). The CDR3 contains 13 residues. CDR1 is LNHDA, CDR2 SQIVND, per germline (reference sequence). Trimming took 3 bases from V and 5 from J, leaving 11 bases between them. The DNA for the CDR3 is TGTGCCAGTAGTATGACTCGGGAGAACGAGCAGTACTTC. This codes for CASSMTRENEQYF.

The sample holds many counts of this clone. V usage is TRBV19 and J usage is TRBJ2-2; maybe TRBD1 (5 bases). Trimming removed 1 base from V and 3 bases from J, with 12 bases in between. The CDR3 is 16 residues long. Germline V gives CDR1 LNHDA, CDR2 SQIVND (reference sequence). DNA of the CDR3: TGTGCCAGTAGTATAGGGGGCTTGGATGACACCGGGGAGCTGTTTTTT. Residues: CASSIGGLDDTGELFF.

This clone has at least ten counts. This chain connects TRBV7-6 to TRBJ1-4, with 10 positions matching TRBD1. The CDR3 is 14 amino acids. Unmatched junction bases numbered 6, after V lost 4 bases and J lost 10 bases. Looked up from germline, CDR1 is SGHVS and CDR2 is FNYEAQ. The CDR3 DNA follows: TGTGCCAGCAGCTCCGACAGGGGGCTAGGAAAACTGTTTTTT. Protein: CASSSDRGLGKLFF.

This clone was counted a few times. V gene TRBV5-1 combines with J gene TRBJ2-1; D gene ambiguous. This CDR3 region has 12 residues. V was cut by 0 bases and J by 14 bases, with 12 bases left in between. Germline assignment: CDR1 SGHRS and CDR2 YFSETQ. CDR3 residues: CASSLVGEFEFF. Written as DNA, the CDR3 is TGCGCCAGCAGCTTGGTTGGGGAATTTGAGTTCTTC. Together with reference TRBV5-1 and TRBJ2-1, the CDR3 gives the full variable domain: KAGVTQTPRYLIKTRGQQVTLSCSPISGHRSVSWYQQTPGQGLQFLFEYFSETQRNKGNFPGRFSGRQFSNSRSEMNVSTLELGDSALYLCASSLVGEFEFFGPGTRLTVL.

This rearrangement joins TRBV6-5 to TRBJ1-1, with D uncertain. The germline CDR1 and CDR2 sequences are MNHEY and SVGAGI. The CDR3 spans 16 residues. V was clipped by 2 bases and J by 5 bases, with 18 bases between them. The DNA for the CDR3 is TGTGCCAGCAGTTACGAGGGCGACGGCACGGAGACTGAAGCTTTCTTT. Its protein product is CASSYEGDGTETEAFF.

This clone was observed at least ten times. The chain recombines TRBV28 with TRBJ2-5; 7 bases line up with TRBD1. Germline V gene lookup returns CDR1 MDHEN and CDR2 SYDVKM. Losses at the gene ends were 4 bases for V and 5 bases for J; bases not matched to a gene: 10. The CDR3 runs to 15 residues. The DNA of the CDR3 is TGTGCCAGCAGTTCGAGACAGGGCGGCGAGGAGACCCAGTACTTC. Its translation: CASSSRQGGEETQYF.

The chain couples TRBV2 to TRBJ1-1; D may be TRBD1 (5 bases). The CDR3 spans 14 residues. Trimming cost V 6 bases and J 4 bases, with 15 bases left between them. Germline CDR1 reads SNHLY; CDR2 reads FYNNEI. CDR3 sequence reads: CASRATGDGTEAFF. DNA of the CDR3: TGTGCCAGCAGGGCAACAGGTGACGGCACTGAAGCTTTCTTT. Full variable domain (missing parts from reference TRBV2 and TRBJ1-1): EPEVTQTPSHQVTQMGQEVILRCVPISNHLYFYWYRQILGQKVEFLVSFYNNEISEKSEIFDDQFSVERPDGSNFTLKIRSTKLEDSAMYFCASRATGDGTEAFFGQGTRLTVV.

This clone was counted a few times. J is TRBJ2-2 and V is TRBV5-4; 7 nucleotides line up with TRBD1. The CDR3 is made up of 15 amino acids. V shed 0 bases, J shed 4 bases, and the junction held 3 bases outside the gene matches. CDR1 and CDR2 (germline): SGHNT, YYREEE (reference sequence). The CDR3 DNA reads as TGTGCCAGCAGCTTGGACAGGGGATCCACCGGGGAGCTGTTTTTT. Its translation: CASSLDRGSTGELFF.

The chain combines TRBV11-2 with TRBJ2-2; D is ambiguous. Trimming removed 6 bases at V and 2 bases at J, with 13 bases between. Per the germline V gene, CDR1 is SGHAT and CDR2 is FQNNGV. The CDR3 is made up of 15 amino acids. For the CDR3, the DNA is TGTGCCAGCAGTGAGCAGGTGGGAAACACCGGGGAGCTGTTTTTT. Its protein product is CASSEQVGNTGELFF.